Listed below are T cell receptor beta chains from one sample, sequenced in a study of OX40 agonist ivuxolimab in advanced cancers. Produced via immunoSEQ multiplex PCR; TCRdb's table is partial and in-frame only. The sample carries tens of thousands of clones, roughly 84% recorded once. Specimen: CD4+ or CD8+ T cells sorted from blood, collected in a trial of the OX40 agonist ivuxolimab. These receptor sequences come from an adult with an advanced solid tumor such as melanoma, head and neck, liver or kidney cancer. Both conserved end residues are part of each CDR3. The D gene is left open where the match is weak. Rows give clone size only sometimes, using once, few, many, or a class for an expanded clone.

j_call v_call d_call clone_size cdr3_aa cdr3_nt
TRBJ2-3 TRBV7-2 NA few CASSGADTQYF TGTGCCAGCAGCGGGGCAGATACGCAGTATTTT
TRBJ1-1 TRBV7-9 TRBD1 NA CASSLRTGVIAFF TGTGCCAGCAGCTTACGGACAGGTGTAATCGCTTTCTTT
TRBJ1-5 TRBV2 NA NA CASSAGGRGQPQHF TGTGCCAGCAGTGCAGGAGGGCGGGGGCAGCCCCAGCATTTT
TRBJ1-4 TRBV7-2 NA NA CASSLGPTGGMEKLFF TGTGCCAGCAGCTTAGGGCCCACGGGGGGGATGGAGAAACTGTTTTTT
TRBJ2-1 TRBV19 TRBD2 NA CASSPTSGGDLNEQFF TGTGCCAGTAGTCCCACTAGCGGGGGGGACTTAAATGAGCAGTTCTTC
TRBJ1-5 TRBV6-6 NA NA CASSPGSRYQPQHF TGTGCCAGCAGTCCTGGGTCTCGATATCAGCCCCAGCATTTT
TRBJ1-1 TRBV6-5 NA NA CASSYSRNTEAFF TGTGCCAGCAGTTACTCGAGGAACACTGAAGCTTTCTTT
TRBJ2-3 TRBV6-5 NA NA CASSSQGDTQYF TGTGCCAGCAGTTCCCAGGGGGATACGCAGTATTTT
TRBJ2-5 TRBV6-6 NA NA CASGYGQETQYF TGTGCCAGTGGTTACGGGCAAGAGACCCAGTACTTC
TRBJ2-1 TRBV9 NA NA CASSVDGASYNEQFF TGTGCCAGCAGCGTGGACGGAGCCTCCTACAATGAGCAGTTCTTC
TRBJ2-7 TRBV9 TRBD1 NA CASSLLPQGPYEQYF TGTGCCAGCAGTCTCCTCCCACAGGGGCCCTACGAGCAGTACTTC
TRBJ1-6 TRBV6-5 TRBD1 NA CASSRDRGSSPLHF TGTGCCAGCAGCCGGGACAGGGGAAGTTCACCCCTCCACTTT
TRBJ2-3 TRBV14 TRBD2 NA CASSPLLAGLNTDTQYF TGTGCCAGCAGCCCTCTACTAGCGGGGTTAAACACAGATACGCAGTATTTT
TRBJ2-7 TRBV5-1 NA NA CASSLQGSYEQYF TGCGCCAGCAGCTTACAGGGCTCCTACGAGCAGTACTTC
TRBJ1-6 TRBV11-2 NA NA CASGQTRNSPLHF TGTGCCAGCGGACAGACGCGGAATTCACCCCTCCACTTT
TRBJ2-5 TRBV7-2 NA few CASSFWQGETQYF TGTGCCAGCAGCTTTTGGCAAGGAGAGACCCAGTACTTC
TRBJ1-1 TRBV7-8 TRBD1 NA CASSLTLGGGIAFF TGTGCCAGCAGCTTAACGCTAGGGGGCGGGATAGCTTTCTTT
TRBJ2-3 TRBV5-1 TRBD2 NA CASSSTSGTDTQYF TGCGCCAGCAGCTCGACTAGCGGCACAGATACGCAGTATTTT
TRBJ2-5 TRBV7-6 NA NA CASSLNAGTLRETQYF TGTGCCAGCAGCTTAAACGCAGGGACCTTGAGAGAGACCCAGTACTTC
TRBJ1-6 TRBV7-2 NA NA CASSREGGVSPLHF TGTGCCAGCAGTCGCGAGGGGGGTGTTTCACCCCTCCACTTT
TRBJ2-1 TRBV19 NA NA CASSILLQGEQFF TGTGCCAGTAGTATTCTTTTACAGGGCGAGCAGTTCTTC
TRBJ2-3 TRBV19 TRBD1 NA CASSIDRQGAATDTQYF TGTGCCAGTAGTATAGACCGACAGGGGGCAGCGACAGATACGCAGTATTTT
TRBJ1-6 TRBV7-2 TRBD1 NA CASGQGVGSPLHF TGTGCCAGCGGACAGGGCGTGGGTTCACCCCTCCACTTT
TRBJ2-4 TRBV7-9 NA NA CASSLGIYKNIQYF TGTGCCAGCAGCTTAGGGATCTACAAAAACATTCAGTACTTC
TRBJ1-1 TRBV5-1 NA medium-sized CASSLSTAPEAFF TGCGCCAGCAGCTTGTCCACCGCACCTGAAGCTTTCTTT
TRBJ2-2 TRBV19 NA NA CASSPTGGTGELFF TGTGCCAGTAGCCCAACTGGGGGAACGGGGGAGCTGTTTTTT
TRBJ2-7 TRBV7-2 NA NA CASSSPGLHHEQYF TGTGCCAGCAGCTCCCCGGGACTCCACCACGAGCAGTACTTC
TRBJ1-2 TRBV6-1 TRBD1 NA CASRTGVGGGYTF TGTGCCAGCAGGACAGGGGTCGGAGGTGGCTACACCTTC
TRBJ2-4 TRBV5-4 NA NA CASSLGNTAFNIQYF TGTGCCAGCAGCTTGGGTAATACAGCTTTCAACATTCAGTACTTC
TRBJ2-7 TRBV11-2 NA NA CASSLGVWGSYEQYF TGTGCCAGCAGCTTAGGCGTTTGGGGCTCCTACGAGCAGTACTTC
TRBJ1-6 TRBV9 NA few CASSVVGNYNSPLHF TGTGCCAGCAGCGTAGTGGGGAACTATAATTCTCCCCTCCACTTT
TRBJ1-1 TRBV7-9 TRBD1 NA CASSPDRGSDTEAFF TGTGCCAGCAGCCCCGACAGGGGCTCGGACACTGAAGCTTTCTTT
TRBJ2-6 TRBV9 TRBD1 NA CASSHAGTGGSSSGANVLTF TGTGCCAGCAGCCATGCCGGGACAGGGGGCTCGAGCTCTGGGGCCAACGTCCTGACTTTC
TRBJ2-1 TRBV5-1 NA NA CASRFDGYNEQFF TGCGCCAGCAGATTCGACGGGTACAATGAGCAGTTCTTC
TRBJ2-3 TRBV7-2 NA NA CASSLRAAASTDTQYF TGTGCCAGCAGCTTAAGGGCAGCGGCGAGCACAGATACGCAGTATTTT
TRBJ1-2 TRBV2 NA NA CASSEQGRGSDGYTF TGTGCCAGCAGTGAACAGGGGCGGGGATCGGATGGCTACACCTTC
TRBJ1-5 TRBV19 TRBD1 NA CASSPGQGLHQPQHF TGTGCCAGTAGCCCGGGACAGGGGCTCCATCAGCCCCAGCATTTT
TRBJ2-7 TRBV5-6 NA NA CASSTTYEQYF TGTGCCAGCAGCACCACCTACGAGCAGTACTTC
TRBJ2-7 TRBV5-6 NA NA CASSLVGQPGEQYF TGTGCCAGCAGCTTGGTCGGCCAACCGGGAGAGCAGTACTTC
TRBJ1-6 TRBV4-3 TRBD1 NA CASSQSANRGLSPLHF TGCGCCAGCAGCCAATCCGCCAACAGGGGGCTTTCACCCCTCCACTTT
TRBJ2-1 TRBV9 TRBD2 NA CASSVDGGTYNEQFF TGTGCCAGCAGCGTAGACGGGGGGACGTACAATGAGCAGTTCTTC
TRBJ2-7 TRBV9 TRBD1 NA CASSVVQRQGDNSSYEQYF TGTGCCAGCAGCGTAGTCCAACGACAGGGCGATAATAGCTCCTACGAGCAGTACTTC
TRBJ1-4 TRBV2 NA NA CASRPNQGSNEKLFF TGTGCCAGCAGACCTAACCAGGGTTCTAATGAAAAACTGTTTTTT
TRBJ2-2 TRBV11-2 TRBD2 NA CASSLDGVAGTANTGELFF TGTGCCAGCAGCTTAGATGGAGTAGCGGGCACCGCGAACACCGGGGAGCTGTTTTTT
TRBJ1-2 TRBV6-1 TRBD1 NA CASSEHRGPDYGYTF TGTGCCAGCAGTGAACACAGGGGGCCAGACTATGGCTACACCTTC
TRBJ1-5 TRBV6-8 TRBD1 few CASTDGTVFSNQPQHF TGTGCCAGCACTGACGGGACAGTTTTTAGCAATCAGCCCCAGCATTTT
TRBJ1-4 TRBV27 NA NA CASSLSSGVVGKLFF TGTGCCAGCAGTTTATCATCGGGGGTGGTTGGAAAACTGTTTTTT
TRBJ1-6 TRBV25-1 NA NA CASSRDGYSPLHF TGTGCCAGCAGTAGGGACGGCTATTCACCCCTCCACTTT
TRBJ2-2 TRBV4-2 TRBD2 few CASSRGTINTGELFF TGTGCCAGCAGCCGCGGGACTATCAACACCGGGGAGCTGTTTTTT
TRBJ1-2 TRBV19 NA NA CASSTGVNYGYTF TGTGCCAGTAGTACAGGGGTTAACTATGGCTACACCTTC
TRBJ2-3 TRBV7-9 NA NA CAIEEVVGADTQYF TGTGCCATCGAGGAGGTAGTAGGCGCAGATACGCAGTATTTT
TRBJ2-3 TRBV6-5 NA NA CASSSYRTGRTQYF TGTGCCAGCAGTTCCTACCGTACAGGGCGTACGCAGTATTTT
TRBJ1-2 TRBV5-4 NA NA CASSEGGIGSNYGYTF TGTGCCAGCAGCGAGGGGGGGATTGGTTCCAACTATGGCTACACCTTC